What follows describes a single TCR beta chain. This entry comes from a study of OX40 agonist ivuxolimab in advanced cancers. Across the study: Treatment received earlier with anti-PD-1, anti-PD-L1 or anti-CTLA-4 agents was allowed, and approximately 40% had some.

Libraries were prepared by immunoSEQ multiplex PCR; TCRdb keeps only in-frame clonotypes and omits some of them. Among 100,000 or so clones listed, 90% to 97% were seen once. The CDR3 contains 13 residues. The germline V gene encodes CDR1 MNHEY and CDR2 SMNVEV (reference sequence). The V and J ends lost 0 bases and 9 bases respectively, with 6 bases between them. This specimen was CD4+ or CD8+ T cells sorted from blood, taken in a trial of the OX40 agonist ivuxolimab. This sequence originates from an adult with an advanced solid tumor such as melanoma, head and neck, liver or kidney cancer. V usage is TRBV27 and J usage is TRBJ1-6; D is possibly TRBD1 (5 bases). The CDR3 DNA reads TGTGCCAGCAGTTTATCGAGGGGTTCACCCCTCCACTTT. Protein sequence: CASSLSRGSPLHF.